These 5 T cell receptor beta chains share one sample of origin, sequenced in a study of post-analysis software for immune sequencing data. Findings of the study overall: In patients, about 5 TRBV segments were more frequent than in controls, with TRBV5-6, TRBV5-1 and TRBV20-1 among them.

For these TCRs, the target antigens are not known. The TCR beta cDNA libraries contained unique molecular identifiers. TCRdb reprocessed the PCR reads via MiXCR and lists one record per CDR3 protein. The top ten hold roughly an eighth of the sample, which has 350,000 to 450,000 distinct CDR3 sequences, around 33% seen once. The material sequenced was blood. These receptors were taken from a girl between 5 and 17 years old with multiple sclerosis.

The chain joins TRBV4-2 to TRBJ2-6; tentatively, D is TRBD2 (5 bases). CDR1 and CDR2 (germline): LGHNA, YNFKEQ. The CDR3 is 17 residues long. Trimming left V 1 base short and J 0 bases short, with 10 bases between. DNA of the CDR3: TGTGCCAGCAGCCAAGGACTCGGGAACTCTGGGGCCAACGTCCTGACTTTC. Amino acids: CASSQGLGNSGANVLTF.

This clonotype has just a few counts. The CDR3 protein is CATSGGGTGGDTQYF. The DNA for the CDR3 is TGTGCCACCAGCGGAGGAGGGACAGGGGGCGATACGCAGTATTTT. V gene TRBV15 combines with J gene TRBJ2-3; TRBD1 matches 12 bases. Germline V gene data show CDR1 as LNHNV and CDR2 as YYDKDF (reference sequence). This CDR3 spans 15 amino acids. V shed 5 bases, J shed 6 bases, and the junction held 6 bases outside the gene matches. The whole variable domain, filled in from reference TRBV15 and TRBJ2-3, reads DAMVIQNPRYQVTQFGKPVTLSCSQTLNHNVMYWYQQKSSQAPKLLFHYYDKDFNNEADTPDNFQSRRPNTSFCFLDIRSPGLGDTAMYLCATSGGGTGGDTQYFGPGTRLTVL.

This clonotype was counted between two and nine times. The V and J genes are TRBV4-1 and TRBJ1-2; a possible D gene is TRBD1 (6 bases). The CDR3 runs to 16 residues. Trimming removed 1 base from V and 3 bases from J, with 15 bases in between. Germline CDR1 is MGHRA and CDR2 is YSYEKL. CDR3: CASSQVGQGKDYGYTF. DNA for the CDR3: TGCGCCAGCAGCCAAGTTGGGCAGGGGAAGGACTATGGCTACACCTTC.

The chain recombines TRBV7-2 with TRBJ1-4; D is possibly TRBD1 (5 bases). V was shortened by 3 bases and J by 12 bases, with 14 bases between the two germline ends. This CDR3 is 13 amino acids long. Per germline, CDR1 SGHTA and CDR2 FQGNSA. CDR3 coding DNA: TGTGCCAGCAGCTTGGGTAGGGGCGAAGAACTGTTTTTT. Protein: CASSLGRGEELFF. The full variable domain, completed using reference TRBV7-2 and TRBJ1-4, is GAGVSQSPSNKVTEKGKDVELRCDPISGHTALYWYRQSLGQGLEFLIYFQGNSAPDKSGLPSDRFSAERTGGSVSTLTIQRTQQEDSAVYLCASSLGRGEELFFGSGTQLSVL.

This clonotype came up a few times. This sequence joins TRBV5-1 and TRBJ1-4; D might be TRBD1 (5 bases). Trimming left V 3 bases short and J 5 bases short, with 14 bases between. The CDR3 length is 15 residues. Germline values: CDR1 SGHRS, CDR2 YFSETQ. This CDR3 is CASSSTTGRNEKLFF. Here the CDR3 DNA reads TGCGCCAGCAGCTCCACCACGGGACGGAATGAAAAACTGTTTTTT. Full variable domain (outside the CDR3, taken from reference TRBV5-1 and TRBJ1-4): KAGVTQTPRYLIKTRGQQVTLSCSPISGHRSVSWYQQTPGQGLQFLFEYFSETQRNKGNFPGRFSGRQFSNSRSEMNVSTLELGDSALYLCASSSTTGRNEKLFFGSGTQLSVL.